The next 15 T cell receptor beta chains were all read from a single sample in a study of blood T cell repertoires in COVID-19. TCRdb's table, derived via immunoSEQ multiplex PCR, lists solely in-frame clones and lacks some. The sample carries 25,000 to 35,000 clones, just over 85% recorded once. The sample taken for sequencing was peripheral blood. These receptors all come from a human donor in a cohort sampled during active COVID-19.

This clone was recorded only once. The V call is TRBV2, the J call TRBJ2-7; tentatively, D is TRBD2 (6 bases). The V and J ends lost 3 bases and 2 bases respectively, with 11 bases between them. The V gene's germline CDR1 is SNHLY and CDR2 FYNNEI. This CDR3 spans 14 amino acids. The CDR3 protein is CASSDRGRPYEQYF. CDR3 coding DNA: TGTGCCAGCAGTGACCGGGGGAGGCCCTACGAGCAGTACTTC.

This chain joins TRBV6-5 and TRBJ2-7, with 8 positions matching TRBD1. The CDR3 consists of 15 residues. V was pared by 0 bases and J by 5 bases, with 6 bases of the junction left unmatched. Germline-derived CDR1 and CDR2 are MNHEY and SVGAGI. CDR3 amino acids: CASSYSQQGGDEQYF. CDR3 DNA: TGTGCCAGCAGTTACTCACAACAGGGGGGCGACGAGCAGTACTTC.

The V and J genes are TRBV15 and TRBJ2-5; TRBD2 matches 7 bases. The CDR3 runs 20 residues. The trim removed 0 bases at V and 2 bases at J, leaving 18 bases unmatched. Per germline, CDR1 LNHNV and CDR2 YYDKDF (reference sequence). The CDR3 DNA reads as TGTGCCACCAGCAGAGATATCCCAGCGGGGACCCCCAGCCAACAAGAGACCCAGTACTTC. Translating it yields CATSRDIPAGTPSQQETQYF.

CDR3 DNA: TGTGCCTGGAGGGGTGGGCCGGCTTTACGGCCTTATGGCTACACCTTC. Protein sequence: CAWRGGPALRPYGYTF. J is TRBJ1-2 and V is TRBV30; no clear D. V shed 3 bases and J shed 5 bases, with 22 bases lying between them. In germline, CDR1 is GTSNPN, CDR2 SVGIG (reference sequence). The CDR3 runs 16 residues.

V usage is TRBV19 and J usage is TRBJ1-4, with D uncertain. Trimming pared 4 bases from V and 11 bases from J, leaving 14 bases between. Per the germline V gene, CDR1 is LNHDA and CDR2 is SQIVND (reference sequence). The CDR3 covers 13 residues. CDR3 sequence reads: CASSSEGSGKLFF. The CDR3 DNA follows: TGTGCCAGTAGTAGCGAGGGTAGTGGCAAACTGTTTTTT.

This chain connects TRBV5-6 to TRBJ1-2, with 7 positions matching TRBD1. The CDR3 is 14 amino acids. Germline lookup yields CDR1 SGHDT and CDR2 YYEEEE. V gave up 4 bases and J gave up 5 bases; unmatched junction bases: 8. Written as DNA, the CDR3 is TGTGCCAGCAGCCGAGTGACAGGGTTTTATGGCTACACCTTC. Translated, it gives CASSRVTGFYGYTF.

The V and J genes are TRBV11-2 and TRBJ2-3, with D possibly TRBD1 on 5 matching bases. The CDR3 has 15 residues. CDR1 and CDR2 from the germline V gene are SGHAT and FQNNGV. V was shortened by 1 base and J by 3 bases, with 11 bases between the two germline ends. Here the CDR3 reads CASSLGGRVTDTQYF. CDR3 nucleotides: TGTGCCAGCAGCTTAGGGGGCAGGGTAACAGATACGCAGTATTTT.

The chain carries TRBV6-5 and TRBJ1-4; D possibly corresponds to TRBD1 (5 bases). Trimming took 5 bases from V and 8 from J, leaving 18 bases between them. This CDR3 spans 15 amino acids. Germline CDR1 reads MNHEY; CDR2 reads SVGAGI. The DNA of the CDR3 is TGTGCCAGCAGTCGCGACCTGGGGGGTAGAGAAAAACTGTTTTTT. Encoded protein: CASSRDLGGREKLFF.

Concerning this clone itself: An end of the junction does not agree with germline; a read error may underlie this. The rearrangement joins TRBV27 to TRBJ2-5; D unresolved. In germline, CDR1 is MNHEY, CDR2 SMNVEV (reference sequence). The CDR3 runs to 8 residues. CDR3 bases: TGTGCCAGCACCAACGAGGACTTC. Protein sequence: CASTNEDF.

The table lists this clone with a count of one. V gene TRBV9 combines with J gene TRBJ2-7; possible D gene TRBD1, 7 bases. CDR1 is SGDLS and CDR2 is YYNGEE in the germline V gene. Trimming stripped 0 bases from V and 1 base from J, with 17 bases between. The CDR3 totals 17 residues. The CDR3 is CASSVDPTGRGSYEQYF. For the CDR3, the DNA is TGTGCCAGCAGCGTAGACCCGACAGGGCGGGGATCCTACGAGCAGTACTTC.

The chain carries TRBV30 and TRBJ1-2, with 9 bases matching TRBD1. Germline CDR1 reads GTSNPN; CDR2 reads SVGIG (reference sequence). CDR3 size: 14 residues. Trimming took 3 bases from V and 8 from J; bases not matched to a gene: 10. CDR3 sequence reads: CAWSATGGVLGYTF. In nucleotides, the CDR3 is TGTGCCTGGAGCGCTACAGGGGGCGTATTGGGCTACACCTTC. Complete variable domain (other parts from reference TRBV30 and TRBJ1-2): SQTIHQWPATLVQPVGSPLSLECTVEGTSNPNLYWYRQAAGRGLQLLFYSVGIGQISSEVPQNLSASRPQDRQFILSSKKLLLSDSGFYLCAWSATGGVLGYTFGSGTRLTVV.

The chain is built from TRBV5-1 and TRBJ2-7; 16 bases are a match to TRBD2. Germline V CDR1 and CDR2: SGHRS, YFSETQ. CDR3 size: 18 residues. J lost 3 bases, V lost 4 bases, and 10 bases had no gene match. The CDR3 coding sequence is TGCGCCAGCAGCCCGGGACTAGCGGGGGGGCAAGTGGACTACGAGCAGTACTTC. It encodes CASSPGLAGGQVDYEQYF. Supplemented by reference TRBV5-1 and TRBJ2-7, the full variable domain reads KAGVTQTPRYLIKTRGQQVTLSCSPISGHRSVSWYQQTPGQGLQFLFEYFSETQRNKGNFPGRFSGRQFSNSRSEMNVSTLELGDSALYLCASSPGLAGGQVDYEQYFGPGTRLTVT.

The gene calls are TRBV5-8 and TRBJ2-7; 8 bases align to TRBD2. The V segment lost 2 bases and the J segment 4 bases; nucleotides outside the gene matches: 8. Per germline, CDR1 SGHTS and CDR2 YDEGEE. The CDR3 has 15 residues. The CDR3 coding sequence is TGTGCCAGCAGCTTTGGCGGCGGGGGGACTTACGAGCAGTACTTC. Translating gives CASSFGGGGTYEQYF.

The rearrangement joins TRBV2 to TRBJ2-1, with no clear D. With 3 bases removed from V and 3 bases from J, the gap between germline ends came to 15 bases. The CDR3 runs to 16 residues. Germline V gene lookup returns CDR1 SNHLY and CDR2 FYNNEI. The CDR3 here is CASSESAETLYNEQFF. The CDR3 coding sequence is TGTGCCAGCAGTGAGTCGGCGGAAACGCTCTACAATGAGCAGTTCTTC.

The chain carries TRBV5-1 and TRBJ1-2; D perhaps matches TRBD1 (5 bases). V lost 2 bases and J lost 8, with 19 bases in between. Germline CDR1 and CDR2: SGHRS and YFSETQ. The CDR3 runs to 15 residues. Here the CDR3 DNA reads TGCGCCAGCAGCTTAAATGGGGCTCTCGCGGACGGCTACACCTTC. This gives the protein CASSLNGALADGYTF.